This passage covers 31 T cell receptor beta chains from one sample sequenced in a study of blood T cell repertoires in COVID-19. The table came from immunoSEQ multiplex PCR; TCRdb's copy has only in-frame clones and leaves some out. The sample carries fewer than 350,000 clones, around 89% recorded once. Input material: peripheral blood. The source of these receptors is a man in his forties or fifties with acute or convalescent COVID-19.

The V call is TRBV6-5, the J call TRBJ2-1; TRBD2 matches 10 bases. Trimming cost V 8 bases and J 10 bases; bases outside gene matches: 8. This CDR3 contains 13 residues. CDR1 is MNHEY, CDR2 SVGAGI, per germline. CDR3 sequence (DNA): TGTGCCAGCCGGGCTAGCGGGGGCGCCGAGCAGTTCTTC. It translates to CASRASGGAEQFF.

The genes are TRBV5-1 and TRBJ1-5, with D unresolved. This CDR3 is built from 14 residues. Germline CDR1 reads SGHRS; CDR2 reads YFSETQ. V lost 0 bases, J lost 8 bases, and 12 bases lay in between. The CDR3 loop reads CASSLGGREEPQHF. The CDR3 nucleotides are TGCGCCAGCAGCTTGGGCGGCAGAGAGGAGCCCCAGCATTTT.

The rearrangement joins TRBV12-3 or TRBV12-4 to TRBJ2-1; weak D call: TRBD2 (5 bases). V was clipped by 6 bases and J by 8 bases, with 14 bases between them. The CDR3 is made up of 13 amino acids. The CDR3 region has the DNA TGTGCCAGCAGCCCCCCCCTCGGGGATGAGCAGTTCTTC. Its protein is CASSPPLGDEQFF.

The rearrangement joins TRBV19 to TRBJ1-1, with 8 bases fitting TRBD1. Germline V lookup: CDR1 LNHDA, CDR2 SQIVND (reference sequence). Trimming removed 6 bases from V and 3 bases from J; junction bases left unmatched: 15. The CDR3 runs 17 residues. CDR3 protein: CASSTWGTGEPDTEAFF. The CDR3 nucleotides are TGTGCCAGTAGCACGTGGGGGACAGGCGAGCCGGACACTGAAGCTTTCTTT.

This clone was found once. This chain uses TRBV24-1 with TRBJ1-2; TRBD1 is a possible D gene (5 bases). V shed 1 base and J shed 2 bases, with 13 bases lying between them. The CDR3 loop spans 16 amino acids. The germline gives CDR1 KGHDR, CDR2 SFDVKD. The CDR3 spells CATSDLLPGGNYGYTF. In DNA form, the CDR3 reads TGTGCCACCAGTGATTTATTACCGGGGGGAAACTATGGCTACACCTTC.

CDR3 sequence reads: CASSLYTRDRAKEQYF. The CDR3 DNA follows: TGTGCCAGCAGCCTCTACACCCGGGACAGGGCTAAAGAGCAGTACTTC. The genes are TRBV6-2 or TRBV6-3 and TRBJ2-7; TRBD1 aligns across 9 bases. V was clipped by 6 bases and J by 7 bases; unmatched bases: 16. The CDR3 contains 16 residues. From germline, CDR1 is MNHEY and CDR2 SVGEGT.

The chain employs TRBV6-5 and TRBJ1-4; 10 bases fit TRBD1. The CDR3 totals 16 residues. The germline gives CDR1 MNHEY, CDR2 SVGAGI. V shed 0 bases and J 6 bases; nucleotides not matched to a gene: 4. For the CDR3, the DNA is TGTGCCAGCAGTTACTCGAGCGGGACAGGGGATGAAAAACTGTTTTTT. This sequence encodes CASSYSSGTGDEKLFF.

This rearrangement joins TRBV19 to TRBJ2-3; 8 nucleotides match TRBD1. V gave up 5 bases and J gave up 4 bases; unmatched junction bases: 8. Germline-derived CDR1 and CDR2 are LNHDA and SQIVND (reference sequence). CDR3 size: 15 residues. For the CDR3, the DNA is TGTGCCAGTAGTCTTTCCGGACAGGGACCAGATACGCAGTATTTT. It yields the protein CASSLSGQGPDTQYF.

The chain has TRBV18 and TRBJ1-2; D is unclear. Germline-derived CDR1 and CDR2 are KGHSH and LQKENI. The CDR3 runs to 12 residues. V lost 5 bases, J lost 8 bases, and 12 bases lay in between. The CDR3 region has the DNA TGTGCCAGCTCAGGGCAGTCTCCCGGCTACACCTTC. Its protein is CASSGQSPGYTF.

This chain connects TRBV6-2 or TRBV6-3 to TRBJ2-7, with D unresolved. The CDR3 totals 13 residues. V lost 5 bases and J 4 bases, leaving 12 bases between the germline ends. The germline gives CDR1 MNHEY, CDR2 SVGEGT. CDR3: CASSRPGPYEQYF. CDR3 bases: TGTGCCAGCAGTCGTCCGGGTCCTTACGAGCAGTACTTC.

The chain is built from TRBV7-6 and TRBJ1-6; the D gene is possibly TRBD1 (6 bases). The CDR3 is 16 amino acids. Germline V gene data show CDR1 as SGHVS and CDR2 as FNYEAQ. V lost 6 bases to trimming and J lost 0 bases, with 12 bases between them. The CDR3 region has the DNA TGTGCCAGCAGTCCCACAGGGAGCTCCTATAATTCACCCCTCCACTTT. Its protein is CASSPTGSSYNSPLHF.

The J gene is TRBJ2-1, the V gene TRBV29-1; the match to TRBD1 covers 8 bases. The CDR3 sequence is 14 residues long. V lost 0 bases and J lost 9; bases outside the gene matches: 7. Germline assignment: CDR1 SQVTM and CDR2 ANQGSEA. The CDR3 bases are TGCAGCGTTGAAGATACGAACAGGGGGGCTGAGCAGTTCTTC. It is translated as CSVEDTNRGAEQFF.

Written as DNA, the CDR3 is TGTGCCAGCAGCCTATTAGCGGGGGGGTACAATGAGCAGTTCTTC. Translation: CASSLLAGGYNEQFF. This sequence joins TRBV7-7 and TRBJ2-1; 11 nucleotides align to TRBD2. The germline CDR1 and CDR2 sequences are SSHAT and FNYEAQ (reference sequence). After removal of 5 bases from V and 4 bases from J, the junction contained 4 bases not matched to a gene. The CDR3 has 15 residues. Drawing the rest from reference TRBV7-7 and TRBJ2-1, the complete variable domain is GAGVSQSPRYKVTKRGQDVTLRCDPISSHATLYWYQQALGQGPEFLTYFNYEAQPDKSGLPSDRFSAERPEGSISTLTIQRTEQRDSAMYRCASSLLAGGYNEQFFGPGTRLTVL.

The V call is TRBV6-5, the J call TRBJ2-5, with 7 bases aligning to TRBD1. This CDR3 contains 11 residues. The V and J ends lost 2 bases and 11 bases, in that order; junction bases with no gene match: 2. Germline V gene lookup returns CDR1 MNHEY and CDR2 SVGAGI. The CDR3 DNA reads as TGTGCCAGCAGTTACGGGACAGATCAGTACTTC. It is translated as CASSYGTDQYF.

The chain has TRBV20-1 and TRBJ1-4; D is uncertain. Trimming cost V 3 bases and J 3 bases, with 8 bases left between them. Germline loops: CDR1 DFQATT, CDR2 SNEGSKA (reference sequence). CDR3 length: 13 residues. The CDR3 region is CSASQASNEKLFF. CDR3 coding DNA: TGCAGTGCTAGTCAGGCTTCTAATGAAAAACTGTTTTTT.

The rearrangement uses TRBV5-1 and TRBJ2-3, with 9 positions matching TRBD1. J was trimmed by 3 bases and V by 7 bases; bases with no gene match: 9. CDR1 and CDR2 from the germline V gene are SGHRS and YFSETQ. This CDR3 has 15 residues. The CDR3 nucleotides read TGCGCCAGCGGCCTCGGGGACAGGGATACAGATACGCAGTATTTT. It encodes CASGLGDRDTDTQYF.

This rearrangement joins TRBV4-2 to TRBJ2-3; TRBD2 matches 9 bases. With 1 base clipped from V and 2 bases from J, the junction kept 7 bases outside the gene matches. This CDR3 comprises 17 residues. Germline V gene data show CDR1 as LGHNA and CDR2 as YNFKEQ. The CDR3 region is CASSQGVAGAHTDTQYF. The CDR3 nucleotides are TGTGCCAGCAGCCAAGGGGTAGCGGGGGCCCACACAGATACGCAGTATTTT.

This clone came up once. The rearrangement joins TRBV5-1 to TRBJ2-3; 7 bases line up with TRBD2. CDR1 SGHRS and CDR2 YFSETQ come from the germline V gene. This CDR3 has 14 residues. Trimming took 7 bases from V and 2 from J; bases not matched to a gene: 7. The CDR3 DNA reads TGCGCCAGCTCGGGGGGTTGGGTCACAGATACGCAGTATTTT. It codes for CASSGGWVTDTQYF.

This clone was counted only a few times. V and J are TRBV24-1 and TRBJ1-5; a weak D match, TRBD1 (6 bases). This CDR3 comprises 14 residues. Trimming shortened V by 6 bases and J by 11 bases, and 19 bases separated the two germline ends. Germline V CDR1 and CDR2: KGHDR, SFDVKD. CDR3 in DNA: TGTGCCACCAGTTCCAGGGGTTACAATCAAGCCCAGCATTTT. Its protein product is CATSSRGYNQAQHF.

The rearrangement joins TRBV7-6 to TRBJ2-3; 7 bases align to TRBD1. Germline V gives CDR1 SGHVS, CDR2 FNYEAQ. The V segment lost 1 base and the J segment 3 bases; nucleotides outside the gene matches: 4. This CDR3 contains 15 residues. The CDR3, as DNA: TGTGCCAGCAGCTTAGGTCCCAGGGGGACAGATACGCAGTATTTT. Encoded protein: CASSLGPRGTDTQYF.

The chain links TRBV6-2 or TRBV6-3 to TRBJ2-1, with a tentative D call TRBD2 (5 bases). Trimming cost V 5 bases and J 10 bases, with 9 bases left between them. This CDR3 has 11 residues. CDR1 and CDR2 from the germline V gene are MNHEY and SVGEGT. For the CDR3, the DNA is TGTGCCAGCAGTCTAGCAGAGGAGCAGTTCTTC. Amino acid sequence: CASSLAEEQFF.

V is TRBV3-1 (or the pseudogene TRBV3-2) and J is TRBJ1-2; 7 nucleotides align to TRBD1. Germline lookup yields CDR1 LGHDT and CDR2 YNNKEL (reference sequence). The CDR3 runs 17 residues. Germline trimming cut 0 bases from V and 8 bases from J; bases unmatched to any gene: 15. Here the CDR3 reads CASSQEGTVGFVEGYTF. CDR3 sequence (DNA): TGTGCCAGCAGCCAAGAAGGGACAGTTGGTTTTGTGGAAGGCTACACCTTC.

DNA of the CDR3: TGCGCCAGCAGGGGGACAGTAGATAATTCACCCCTCCACTTT. It codes for CASRGTVDNSPLHF. The J gene is TRBJ1-6, the V gene TRBV10-2, with 7 bases matching TRBD1. V lost 6 bases, J lost 5 bases, and 4 bases stayed unmatched. Germline loops: CDR1 WSHSY, CDR2 SAAADI. The CDR3 covers 14 residues.

This CDR3 is CASSLVWTGGYGGYTF. In nucleotides, the CDR3 is TGTGCCAGCAGTCTGGTTTGGACAGGGGGCTATGGTGGCTACACCTTC. The chain employs TRBV28 and TRBJ1-2, with TRBD1 matching 11 bases. The CDR3 is made up of 16 amino acids. The V gene end was trimmed by 5 bases and the J gene end by 7 bases; junction bases not matched to a gene: 12. The germline V gene has CDR1 MDHEN and CDR2 SYDVKM.

This rearrangement joins TRBV12-5 to TRBJ2-5; tentatively, D is TRBD2 (7 bases). V dropped 6 bases and J dropped 9 bases, with 20 bases sitting between them. The germline gives CDR1 LGHNT, CDR2 FRNRAP. The CDR3 covers 14 residues. CDR3 nucleotides: TGTGCTAGTGGCTCGACACGGGGGGCCCTTCCCCAGTACTTC. Translation: CASGSTRGALPQYF.

This chain uses TRBV11-2 with TRBJ1-5; D might be TRBD1 (5 bases). Germline CDR1 and CDR2: SGHAT and FQNNGV. The V end lost 1 base, the J end lost 9 bases, and 13 bases lay between the germline ends. The CDR3 runs 14 residues. The CDR3, as DNA: TGTGCCAGCAGCTTAGCGGGCGGGGCTTGGCCCCAGCATTTT. Amino acid sequence: CASSLAGGAWPQHF.

This clone was seen a single time. The chain joins TRBV10-3 to TRBJ2-1; perhaps TRBD2 as D (6 bases). Trimming cost V 4 bases and J 5 bases, with 18 bases left between them. CDR3 size: 16 residues. Germline CDR1 is ENHRY and CDR2 is SYGVKD. The CDR3 loop is CAISVQGGTGDNEQFF. The CDR3 DNA is TGTGCCATCAGTGTTCAAGGCGGGACGGGAGACAATGAGCAGTTCTTC.

This clone has a single count. This rearrangement joins TRBV11-2 to TRBJ2-7; possible D gene TRBD1, 5 bases. The CDR3 runs 14 residues. V lost 5 bases and J lost 3, with 14 bases in between. CDR1 is SGHAT, CDR2 FQNNGV, per germline. CDR3 sequence reads: CASSPTLGVYEQYF. CDR3 in DNA: TGTGCCAGCAGCCCTACCCTAGGGGTCTACGAGCAGTACTTC. Combining the CDR3 with reference TRBV11-2 and TRBJ2-7 gives the whole variable domain EAGVAQSPRYKIIEKRQSVAFWCNPISGHATLYWYQQILGQGPKLLIQFQNNGVVDDSQLPKDRFSAERLKGVDSTLKIQPAKLEDSAVYLCASSPTLGVYEQYFGPGTRLTVT.

This chain joins TRBV2 and TRBJ2-7, with 7 bases lining up with TRBD2. This CDR3 is 13 amino acids long. Germline V lookup: CDR1 SNHLY, CDR2 FYNNEI. V was clipped by 5 bases and J by 5 bases; unmatched bases: 6. The CDR3 nucleotides are TGTGCCAGCAGTAGCGGGGTTCCGGACGAGCAGTACTTC. Its protein product is CASSSGVPDEQYF.

The genes are TRBV9 and TRBJ1-1; no definite D call. The CDR3 consists of 13 residues. Germline V gene data show CDR1 as SGDLS and CDR2 as YYNGEE. Trimming left V 0 bases short and J 5 bases short, with 8 bases between. CDR3 amino acids: CASSVDSKTEAFF. Here the CDR3 DNA reads TGTGCCAGCAGCGTAGACAGTAAGACTGAAGCTTTCTTT.

V gene TRBV10-2 combines with J gene TRBJ1-2; D unresolved. The germline CDR1 and CDR2 sequences are WSHSY and SAAADI. Trimming left V 4 bases short and J 2 bases short, with 14 bases between. The CDR3 runs to 15 residues. This CDR3 is CASSARAGGNYGYTF. CDR3 nucleotides: TGCGCCAGCAGTGCCCGGGCGGGTGGAAACTATGGCTACACCTTC.